This T cell receptor (beta chain) was sequenced in a study of blood T cell repertoires in COVID-19. Study at large: The analysed material was cDNA or gDNA that came from T cells, B-cell-depleted T cells, or PBMCs.

Trimming cost V 6 bases and J 4 bases; bases outside gene matches: 3. The CDR3 is 13 amino acids. Per germline, CDR1 GTSNPN and CDR2 SVGIG (reference sequence). The repertoire was sequenced with immunoSEQ multiplex PCR; TCRdb's copy has only in-frame clones and lacks some. Found here are roughly 160,000 clones, approximately 90% of them singletons; the top ten hold 10% to 13%. Patients of the Seattle cohort, enrolled during active infection, were followed longitudinally. The chain uses TRBV30 and TRBJ1-5, with 10 bases aligning to TRBD1. Sample: peripheral blood. This receptor was identified in a woman between 65 and 79 years old with COVID-19, enrolled during active disease. DNA of the CDR3: TGTGCCTGCGACAGGGGGCAGAATCAGCCCCAGCATTTT. This sequence encodes CACDRGQNQPQHF.